Listed below are T cell receptor beta chains from one sample, sequenced in a study of blood T cell repertoires in COVID-19. TCRdb's table, derived via immunoSEQ multiplex PCR, lists solely in-frame clones and lacks some. Among 400,000 to 500,000 clones listed, nearly 90% were seen once. The sequenced material came from PBMCs or T cells enriched from blood (not recorded which). These receptors were collected from a woman under 30 who had been exposed to COVID-19. Each CDR3 is given with its conserved first and last residue. D genes are given only for firm matches. Part of the rows lack a size; the others show once, few, many or a class for expanded clones.

>TRBJ1-6|TRBV6-1|once|TRBD1
TGTGCCAGCAGTGAACAACGGACAGGGAGTAATTCACCCCTCCACTTT
CASSEQRTGSNSPLHF
>TRBJ2-3|TRBV24-1|-|-
TGTGCCACCAGTGATTTAACGAACGTCGGAGATACGCAGTATTTT
CATSDLTNVGDTQYF
>TRBJ1-2|TRBV3-1/TRBV3-2|-|-
TGTGCCAGCAGCCAAGCTATGGGGCGCGACTATGGCTACACCTTC
CASSQAMGRDYGYTF
>TRBJ2-7|TRBV28|-|TRBD2
TGTGCCAGCAGGGGACTAGTTGCAATCGAAAGCTCCTACGAGCAGTACTTC
CASRGLVAIESSYEQYF
>TRBJ2-5|TRBV7-2|once|TRBD2
TGTGCCAGCAGCTTAGGGGCCGCGGGAGGGCGGGAGACCCAGTACTTC
CASSLGAAGGRETQYF
>TRBJ1-5|TRBV6-5|-|TRBD1
TGTGCCAGCAGTTACCTCACAGGGGGCCAGCCCCAGCATTTT
CASSYLTGGQPQHF
>TRBJ1-2|TRBV28|-|TRBD1
TGTGCCAGCACTCATGGACAGGGCCCCTATGGCTACACCTTC
CASTHGQGPYGYTF
>TRBJ1-3|TRBV6-5|-|-
TGTGCCAGCAGGGGAGGGGGAGGAAACACCATATATTTT
CASRGGGGNTIYF
>TRBJ2-3|TRBV5-1|-|TRBD1
TGCGCCAGCAGCCTGGGACAGTCCACAGATACGCAGTATTTT
CASSLGQSTDTQYF
>TRBJ1-2|TRBV9|once|TRBD1
TGTGCCAGCAGCGAGGGGGGACAGACCTTTCGCTACACCTTC
CASSEGGQTFRYTF
>TRBJ1-2|TRBV2|-|TRBD1
TGTGCCAGCATGGGCAGGGGGCGCGGTGGCTACACCTTC
CASMGRGRGGYTF
>TRBJ2-1|TRBV18|-|TRBD2
TGTGCCAGCTCACCCCCCCGCGGGGGGATCGGCTACAATGAGCAGTTCTTC
CASSPPRGGIGYNEQFF
>TRBJ1-5|TRBV5-1|-|-
TGCGCCAGCAGCTTGGACCAGGGTAAGAATCAGCCCCAGCATTTT
CASSLDQGKNQPQHF
>TRBJ2-4|TRBV7-6|-|TRBD2
TGTGCCAGCAGCCCTGGACTAGTTAGTGGGGACATTCAGTACTTC
CASSPGLVSGDIQYF
>TRBJ1-2|TRBV5-8|-|-
TGTGCCAGCAGCTTGGTCGTCTATGGCTACACCTTC
CASSLVVYGYTF
>TRBJ1-1|TRBV7-8|-|-
TGTGCCAGCAGCCCAGGGTTTACTGAAGCTTTCTTT
CASSPGFTEAFF
>TRBJ2-1|TRBV24-1|-|TRBD2
TGTGCCACCAGTGGGCAACAGGGACTAGCGGGAGGGCGTGAGCAGTTCTTC
CATSGQQGLAGGREQFF
>TRBJ2-7|TRBV5-8|-|TRBD2
TGTGCCAGCAGCTGGGGACTAGCGGGAGGGGAGCAGTACTTC
CASSWGLAGGEQYF
>TRBJ2-1|TRBV29-1|-|-
TGCAGCGTTGATATGATGGGGGCTATTTTTCCTCAGTTCTTC
CSVDMMGAIFPQFF
>TRBJ1-2|TRBV12-3/TRBV12-4|few|-
TGTGCCAGCAGTTCCGGACCAGGGTGGGGCTACACCTTC
CASSSGPGWGYTF
>TRBJ2-1|TRBV12-3/TRBV12-4|-|-
TGTGCCAGCAGTTGGGCCCAGGGAGAGCAGTTCTTC
CASSWAQGEQFF
>TRBJ2-5|TRBV6-2/TRBV6-3|few|TRBD2
TGTGCCAGCAGTTATGACGGCGGGGGGGCAGAGACCCAGTACTTC
CASSYDGGGAETQYF
>TRBJ2-7|TRBV5-1|-|-
TGCGCCAGCAGCGTGCAGGGAGGGGGCTACGAGCAGTACTTC
CASSVQGGGYEQYF
>TRBJ1-4|TRBV29-1|few|-
TGCAGCGTTGACAGGAACGAAAAACTGTTTTTT
CSVDRNEKLFF
>TRBJ2-7|TRBV4-2|once|-
TGTGCCAGCAGCCAAGATTTTCAGGTTAATTCCTACGAGCAGTACTTC
CASSQDFQVNSYEQYF
>TRBJ2-2|TRBV7-6|-|TRBD2
TGTGCCAGCAGCTCCCTAGCGGGGGAGACCGGGGAGCTGTTTTTT
CASSSLAGETGELFF
>TRBJ2-1|TRBV19|-|-
TGTGCCAGTATTGGGTGGGGGGTACCCTACAATGAGCAGTTCTTC
CASIGWGVPYNEQFF
>TRBJ1-3|TRBV18|-|-
TGTGCCAGCTCACCAAACTTGATGGGGGCTACGGCTGGAAACACCATATATTTT
CASSPNLMGATAGNTIYF
>TRBJ2-1|TRBV19|-|TRBD2
TGTGCCAGTAGTATAATGTTCAGGGTGTGGACTAGCGGGGACGATGAGCAGTTCTTC
CASSIMFRVWTSGDDEQFF
>TRBJ1-3|TRBV18|-|-
TGTGCCAGCTCACCGGGGGCGGCAGGGCCCTCTGGAAACACCATATATTTT
CASSPGAAGPSGNTIYF
>TRBJ2-2|TRBV9|once|TRBD2
TGTGCCAGCAGCTCCTCAGCGGGGGGGCCCCCGAACACCGGGGAGCTGTTTTTT
CASSSSAGGPPNTGELFF
>TRBJ2-1|TRBV28|-|TRBD2
TGTGCCAGCAGTTCCCCACTAGCGGACCAGGGTGAGCAGTTCTTC
CASSSPLADQGEQFF
>TRBJ2-5|TRBV9|-|-
TGTGCCAGCAGCGTTCAAAGCACCCCAGCGGAGACCCAGTACTTC
CASSVQSTPAETQYF
>TRBJ2-3|TRBV7-3|-|-
TGTGCCAGCGCCCGTCAGGGCACAGATACGCAGTATTTT
CASARQGTDTQYF
>TRBJ1-1|TRBV7-9|-|-
TGTGCCAGCAGCGACCAGGACACTGAAGCTTTCTTT
CASSDQDTEAFF
>TRBJ1-2|TRBV7-9|few|-
TGTGCCAGCAGCTTAAGCCCACAGTTCTATGGCTACACCTTC
CASSLSPQFYGYTF
>TRBJ2-7|TRBV13|-|TRBD2
TGTGCCAGCAGCTCGGGACTAGCGGGAGCCTACGAGCAGTACTTC
CASSSGLAGAYEQYF
>TRBJ2-7|TRBV6-1|-|-
TGTGCCAGCAGTGAACCGGGAAAGTCCCACGAGCAGTACTTC
CASSEPGKSHEQYF
>TRBJ2-5|TRBV4-1|-|TRBD1
TGCGCCAGCAGCCCCCTGACAGGGGACGAGACCCAGTACTTC
CASSPLTGDETQYF
>TRBJ1-6|TRBV4-3|-|TRBD1
TGCGCCAGCAGCCAAGTAGGACAGGATAATTCACCCCTCCACTTT
CASSQVGQDNSPLHF
>TRBJ2-2|TRBV19|-|-
TGTGCCAGTAGCCGCCTACAGGGTTGGGTAGGGCTGTTTTTT
CASSRLQGWVGLFF
>TRBJ1-1|TRBV4-3|-|-
TGCGCCAGCAGCCAAGACAGGGCCGTGAACACTGAAGCTTTCTTT
CASSQDRAVNTEAFF
>TRBJ2-2|TRBV27|few|TRBD1
TGTGCCAGCAGTACCGGACAGGTTTACACCGGGGAGCTGTTTTTT
CASSTGQVYTGELFF
>TRBJ1-5|TRBV19|once|TRBD1
TGTGCCAGTAGTACAGGGGGACCCTTTACCCAGCCCCAGCATTTT
CASSTGGPFTQPQHF
>TRBJ2-7|TRBV27|-|-
TGTGCCAGCAGTTTGGTAGCGGATGACGAGCAGTACTTC
CASSLVADDEQYF
>TRBJ2-1|TRBV19|-|-
TGTGCCAGTAGTATAGGCCCGCCCCCGAGGGACAATGAGCAGTTCTTC
CASSIGPPPRDNEQFF
>TRBJ2-7|TRBV7-9|-|TRBD1
TGTGCCAGCAGCCCTGGACAGGGGATGGGCTACGAGCAGTACTTC
CASSPGQGMGYEQYF
>TRBJ1-5|TRBV19|-|TRBD1
TGTGCCAGTAGTATAGAGGGACAGGGTAATCAGCCCCAGCATTTT
CASSIEGQGNQPQHF
>TRBJ1-4|TRBV2|-|-
TGTGCCAGCATCCGAACACCCGCGGCAACTAATGAAAAACTGTTTTTT
CASIRTPAATNEKLFF